Below, one T cell receptor beta chain is given with its context. Its antigen is undetermined. Primers: 52 TRBV forward and 13 TRBJ reverse. Assay used: immunoSEQ multiplex PCR; TCRdb lists only in-frame clones, some missing. Among approximately 31,000 clones, 93% were seen once, and the ten largest hold 0.75% to 1%. From germline, CDR1 is LNHDA and CDR2 SQIVND (reference sequence). The CDR3 consists of 16 residues. V shed 5 bases and J 6 bases; nucleotides not matched to a gene: 14. This sample is drawn from a study of regulatory T cells. Overall study results and limits: Skewed V and J usage and few unique V-J pairs marked patient repertoires, most in Tregs. Hydrophobic residues at CDR3 positions 6 and 7 were enriched in conventional CD4+ T cells of CD3G-deficient patients.

All CD3G-deficient patients showed autoimmunity, more severe in two. V gene TRBV19 combines with J gene TRBJ1-1; 8 bases match TRBD1. The specimen was conventional CD4+ T cells sorted from blood. The clonotype comes from a child younger than 10 with CD3G deficiency. The CDR3 nucleotides read TGTGCCAGTAGTCCGAGATTTCGACAGGGGAGGCCTGAAGCTTTCTTT. Protein sequence: CASSPRFRQGRPEAFF.